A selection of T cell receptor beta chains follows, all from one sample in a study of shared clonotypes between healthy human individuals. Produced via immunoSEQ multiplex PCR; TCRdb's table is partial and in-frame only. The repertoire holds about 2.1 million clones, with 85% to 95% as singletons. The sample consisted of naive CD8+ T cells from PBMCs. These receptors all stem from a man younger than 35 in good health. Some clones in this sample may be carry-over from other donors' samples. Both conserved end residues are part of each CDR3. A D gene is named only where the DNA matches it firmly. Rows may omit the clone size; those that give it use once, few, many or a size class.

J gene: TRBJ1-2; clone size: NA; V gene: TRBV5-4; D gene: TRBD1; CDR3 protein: CASSLPRQGLSYGYTF; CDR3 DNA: TGTGCCAGCAGCTTGCCGAGACAGGGCCTATCCTATGGCTACACCTTC
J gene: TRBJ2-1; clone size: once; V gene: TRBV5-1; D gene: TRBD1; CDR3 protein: CASSTWDRGYNEQFF; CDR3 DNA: TGCGCCAGCAGCACCTGGGACAGAGGGTACAATGAGCAGTTCTTC
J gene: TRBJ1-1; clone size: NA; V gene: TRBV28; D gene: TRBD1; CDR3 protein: CASSRDRVAEAFF; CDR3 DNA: TGTGCCAGCAGCCGGGACAGGGTCGCTGAAGCTTTCTTT
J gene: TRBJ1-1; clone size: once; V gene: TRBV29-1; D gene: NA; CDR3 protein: CSASGGSTEAFF; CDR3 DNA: TGCAGCGCTTCGGGCGGCTCCACTGAAGCTTTCTTT
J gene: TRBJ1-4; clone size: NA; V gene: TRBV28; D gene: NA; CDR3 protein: CASSFPMDRDDGEKLFF; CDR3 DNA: TGTGCCAGCAGTTTCCCTATGGACCGGGACGATGGCGAAAAACTGTTTTTT
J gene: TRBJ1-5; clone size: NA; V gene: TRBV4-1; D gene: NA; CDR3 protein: CASSQEMRYSNQPQHF; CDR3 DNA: TGCGCCAGCAGCCAAGAGATGAGATATAGCAATCAGCCCCAGCATTTT
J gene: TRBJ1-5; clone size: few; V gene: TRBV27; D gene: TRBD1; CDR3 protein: CASSPIDRDNQPQHF; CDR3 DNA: TGTGCCAGCAGTCCAATCGACAGGGACAATCAGCCCCAGCATTTT
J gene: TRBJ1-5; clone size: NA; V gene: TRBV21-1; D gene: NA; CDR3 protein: CASSKSKGVWNQPQHF; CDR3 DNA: TGTGCCAGCAGCAAAAGTAAGGGGGTTTGGAATCAGCCCCAGCATTTT
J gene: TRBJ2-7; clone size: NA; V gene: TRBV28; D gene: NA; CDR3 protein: CASSLSGAGVRYEQYF; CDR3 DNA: TGTGCCAGCAGTTTATCCGGGGCAGGGGTACGATACGAGCAGTACTTC
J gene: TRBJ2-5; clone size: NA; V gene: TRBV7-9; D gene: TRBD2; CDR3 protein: CASSPMTSEQETQYF; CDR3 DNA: TGTGCCAGCAGCCCTATGACTAGCGAACAAGAGACCCAGTACTTC
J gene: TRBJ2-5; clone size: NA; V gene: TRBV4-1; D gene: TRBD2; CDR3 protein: CASSQLAGGLGRETQYF; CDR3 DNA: TGCGCCAGCAGCCAACTAGCGGGCGGGTTGGGTAGAGAGACCCAGTACTTC
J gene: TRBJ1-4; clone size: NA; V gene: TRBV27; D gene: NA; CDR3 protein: CASSPISNLWGEKLFF; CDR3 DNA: TGTGCCAGCAGTCCTATTTCCAACCTCTGGGGGGAAAAACTGTTTTTT
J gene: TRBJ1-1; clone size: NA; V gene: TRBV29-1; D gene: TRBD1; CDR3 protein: CSVEDPGQGIGAFF; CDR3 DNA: TGCAGCGTTGAAGACCCGGGACAGGGGATTGGAGCTTTCTTT
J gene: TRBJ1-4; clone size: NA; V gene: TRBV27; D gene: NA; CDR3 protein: CASRNSGEKLFF; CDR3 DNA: TGTGCCAGCAGAAATTCCGGTGAAAAACTGTTTTTT
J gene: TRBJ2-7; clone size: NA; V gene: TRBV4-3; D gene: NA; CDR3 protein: CASSRGRDYEQYF; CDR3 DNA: TGCGCCAGCAGCCGTGGACGGGACTACGAGCAGTACTTC
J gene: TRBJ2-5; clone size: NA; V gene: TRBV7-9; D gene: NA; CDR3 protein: CASSLSGAQYF; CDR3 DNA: TGTGCCAGCAGCTTATCTGGGGCCCAGTACTTC
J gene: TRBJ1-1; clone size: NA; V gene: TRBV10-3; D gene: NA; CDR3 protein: CASLVGGPNTEAFF; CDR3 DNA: TGTGCCAGCTTGGTGGGGGGCCCGAACACTGAAGCTTTCTTT
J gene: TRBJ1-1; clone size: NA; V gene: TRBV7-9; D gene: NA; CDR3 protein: CASSLVGNTEAFF; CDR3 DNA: TGTGCCAGCAGCTTAGTAGGAAACACTGAAGCTTTCTTT
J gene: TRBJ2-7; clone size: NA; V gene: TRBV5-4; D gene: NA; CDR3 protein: CASSLEGKEQYF; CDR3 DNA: TGTGCCAGCAGCTTGGAGGGGAAAGAGCAGTACTTC
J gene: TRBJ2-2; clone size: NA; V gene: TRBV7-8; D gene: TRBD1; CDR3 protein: CASSFPTGGGDTGELFF; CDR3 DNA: TGTGCCAGCAGCTTCCCGACAGGGGGGGGCGACACCGGGGAGCTGTTTTTT
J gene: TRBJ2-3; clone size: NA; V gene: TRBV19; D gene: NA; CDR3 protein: CASSIDPAGYTDTQYF; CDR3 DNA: TGTGCCAGTAGTATAGATCCGGCAGGATACACAGATACGCAGTATTTT
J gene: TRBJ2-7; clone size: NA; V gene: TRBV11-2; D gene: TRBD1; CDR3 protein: CASSAGTGMYEQYF; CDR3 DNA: TGTGCCAGCAGCGCCGGGACAGGGATGTACGAGCAGTACTTC
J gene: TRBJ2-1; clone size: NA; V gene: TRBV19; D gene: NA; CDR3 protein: CASLPEAGLGEQFF; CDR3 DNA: TGTGCCAGTCTGCCGGAAGCAGGGTTAGGTGAGCAGTTCTTC
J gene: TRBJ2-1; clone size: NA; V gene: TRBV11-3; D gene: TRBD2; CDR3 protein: CASSHGLATSNEQFF; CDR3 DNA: TGTGCCAGCAGCCACGGACTAGCTACTTCCAATGAGCAGTTCTTC
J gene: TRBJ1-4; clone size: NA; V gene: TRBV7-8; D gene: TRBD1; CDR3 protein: CASSSTGGLREKLFF; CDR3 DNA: TGTGCCAGCAGCTCGACAGGGGGCCTGCGGGAAAAACTGTTTTTT
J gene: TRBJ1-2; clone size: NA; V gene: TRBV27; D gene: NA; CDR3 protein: CASSLSGGLLYGYTF; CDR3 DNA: TGTGCCAGCAGTTTATCAGGGGGGCTTCTCTATGGCTACACCTTC
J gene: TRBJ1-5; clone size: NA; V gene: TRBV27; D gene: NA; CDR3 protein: CASSSGTAGNQPQHF; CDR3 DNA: TGTGCCAGCAGTTCAGGGACGGCGGGCAATCAGCCCCAGCATTTT
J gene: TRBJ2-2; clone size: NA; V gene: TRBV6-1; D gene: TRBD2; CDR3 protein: CASSEGRVAGGPMAGELFF; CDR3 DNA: TGTGCCAGCAGTGAAGGAAGGGTAGCGGGAGGGCCAATGGCCGGGGAGCTGTTTTTT
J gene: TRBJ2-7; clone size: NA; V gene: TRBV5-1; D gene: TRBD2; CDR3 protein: CASSLFSGRTSYEQYF; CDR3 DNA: TGCGCCAGCAGCTTATTTAGCGGGAGAACCTCCTACGAGCAGTACTTC
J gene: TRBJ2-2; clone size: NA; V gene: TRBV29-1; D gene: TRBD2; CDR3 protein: CSAGGGELFF; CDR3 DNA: TGCAGCGCGGGGGGCGGGGAGCTGTTTTTT
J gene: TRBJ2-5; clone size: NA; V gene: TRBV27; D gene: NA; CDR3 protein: CASSSRAGGTQYF; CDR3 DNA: TGTGCCAGCAGTTCACGGGCCGGGGGGACCCAGTACTTC
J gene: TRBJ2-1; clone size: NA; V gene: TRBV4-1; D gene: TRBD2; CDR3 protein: CASRGGRRYEQFF; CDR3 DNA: TGCGCCAGCAGAGGCGGGAGGAGGTATGAGCAGTTCTTC
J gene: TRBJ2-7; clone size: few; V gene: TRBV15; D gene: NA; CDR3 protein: CATSRGDGYEQYF; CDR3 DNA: TGTGCCACCAGCAGAGGGGACGGCTACGAGCAGTACTTC
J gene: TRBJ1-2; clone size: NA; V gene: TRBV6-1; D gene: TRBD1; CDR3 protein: CASSVDRTGPYGYTF; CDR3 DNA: TGTGCCAGCAGCGTAGATCGGACAGGCCCTTATGGCTACACCTTC
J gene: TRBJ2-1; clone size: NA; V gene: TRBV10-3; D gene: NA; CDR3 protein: CAIKASPDNEQFF; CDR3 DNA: TGTGCCATCAAGGCTAGCCCAGACAATGAGCAGTTCTTC
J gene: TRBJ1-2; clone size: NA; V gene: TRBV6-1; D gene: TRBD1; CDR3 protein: CASSEAATGNDPYGYTF; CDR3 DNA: TGTGCCAGCAGTGAAGCGGCGACAGGGAACGATCCTTATGGCTACACCTTC
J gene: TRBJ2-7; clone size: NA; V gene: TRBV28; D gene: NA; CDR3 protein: CASSPDVGNTYEQYF; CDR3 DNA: TGTGCCAGCAGCCCCGACGTGGGCAATACCTACGAGCAGTACTTC
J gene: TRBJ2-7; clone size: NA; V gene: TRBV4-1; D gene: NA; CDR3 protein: CASSQRSLEYEQYF; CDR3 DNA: TGCGCCAGCAGCCAGAGAAGTTTAGAGTACGAGCAGTACTTC
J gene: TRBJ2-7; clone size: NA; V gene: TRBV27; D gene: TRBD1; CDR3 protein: CASSLRGQGASNEQYF; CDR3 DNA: TGTGCCAGCAGTTTAAGGGGACAGGGGGCGAGTAACGAGCAGTACTTC
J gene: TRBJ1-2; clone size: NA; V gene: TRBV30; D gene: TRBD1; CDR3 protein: CAWSGGPTGVTNGYTF; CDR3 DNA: TGTGCCTGGAGTGGGGGTCCGACAGGGGTAACGAATGGCTACACCTTC
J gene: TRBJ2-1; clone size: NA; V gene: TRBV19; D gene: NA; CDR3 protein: CASSIWDRGYNEQFF; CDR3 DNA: TGTGCCAGTAGTATTTGGGACCGGGGATACAATGAGCAGTTCTTC
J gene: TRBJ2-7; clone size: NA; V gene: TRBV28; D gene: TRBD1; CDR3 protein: CASRTGTGETYEQYF; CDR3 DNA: TGTGCCAGCCGAACTGGGACAGGGGAAACCTACGAGCAGTACTTC
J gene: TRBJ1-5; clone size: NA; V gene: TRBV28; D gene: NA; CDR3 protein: CASRTADSNQPQHF; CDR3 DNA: TGTGCCAGCCGGACGGCGGATAGCAATCAGCCCCAGCATTTT
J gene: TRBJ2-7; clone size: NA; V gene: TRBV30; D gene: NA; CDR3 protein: CAWRGPGSYEQYF; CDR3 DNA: TGTGCCTGGAGAGGACCGGGATCCTACGAGCAGTACTTC
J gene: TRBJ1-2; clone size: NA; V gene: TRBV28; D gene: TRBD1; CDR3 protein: CASSWGQAGYGYTF; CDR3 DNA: TGTGCCAGCAGTTGGGGACAGGCGGGCTATGGCTACACCTTC
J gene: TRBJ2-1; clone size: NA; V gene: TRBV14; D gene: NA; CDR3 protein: CASSPRSLPLAYNEQFF; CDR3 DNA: TGTGCCAGCAGCCCACGATCCCTCCCCCTCGCTTACAATGAGCAGTTCTTC
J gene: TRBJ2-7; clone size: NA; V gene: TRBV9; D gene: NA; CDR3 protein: CASSEGVITGQAFDEQYF; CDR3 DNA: TGTGCCAGCAGCGAAGGAGTTATTACGGGACAAGCCTTTGACGAGCAGTACTTC
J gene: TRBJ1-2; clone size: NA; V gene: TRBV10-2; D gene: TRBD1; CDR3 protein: CASTEGAGTGAYGYTF; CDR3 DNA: TGCGCCAGCACCGAAGGAGCCGGGACAGGGGCCTATGGCTACACCTTC
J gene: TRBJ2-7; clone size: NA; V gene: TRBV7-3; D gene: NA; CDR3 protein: CASSSTGPSGEQYF; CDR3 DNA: TGTGCCAGCAGTTCGACAGGCCCGTCGGGTGAGCAGTACTTC
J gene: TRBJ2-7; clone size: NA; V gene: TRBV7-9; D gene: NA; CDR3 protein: CASSLGYMNEQYF; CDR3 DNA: TGTGCCAGCAGCTTAGGGTACATGAACGAGCAGTACTTC
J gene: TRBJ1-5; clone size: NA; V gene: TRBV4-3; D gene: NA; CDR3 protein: CASSHDAYSNQPQHF; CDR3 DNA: TGCGCCAGCAGCCATGATGCCTATAGCAATCAGCCCCAGCATTTT
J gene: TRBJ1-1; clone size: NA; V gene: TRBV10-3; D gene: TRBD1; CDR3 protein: CAVGQGAEAFF; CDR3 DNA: TGTGCCGTCGGACAGGGCGCTGAAGCTTTCTTT
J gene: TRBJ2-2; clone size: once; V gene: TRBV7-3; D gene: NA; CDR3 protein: CASSGGAAGELFF; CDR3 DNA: TGTGCCAGCTCCGGGGGAGCGGCCGGGGAGCTGTTTTTT
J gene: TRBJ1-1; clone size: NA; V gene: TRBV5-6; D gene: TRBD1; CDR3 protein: CASSYEPGQRNTEAFF; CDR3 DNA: TGTGCCAGCAGCTACGAACCGGGACAGAGGAACACTGAAGCTTTCTTT
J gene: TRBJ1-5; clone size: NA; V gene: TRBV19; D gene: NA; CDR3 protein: CASSPRGARQPQHF; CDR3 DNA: TGTGCCAGTAGTCCCCGGGGGGCTCGCCAGCCCCAGCATTTT
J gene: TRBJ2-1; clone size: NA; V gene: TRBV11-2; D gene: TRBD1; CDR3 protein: CASRGDRGRSNEQFF; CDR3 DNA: TGTGCCAGCAGGGGGGACAGGGGGCGGTCAAATGAGCAGTTCTTC
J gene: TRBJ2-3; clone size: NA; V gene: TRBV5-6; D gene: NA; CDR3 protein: CASSLAGDIRTDTQYF; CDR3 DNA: TGTGCCAGCAGCCTGGCAGGCGATATCCGCACAGATACGCAGTATTTT
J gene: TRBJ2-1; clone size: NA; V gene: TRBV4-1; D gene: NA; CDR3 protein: CASSHTGGYNEQFF; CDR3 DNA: TGCGCCAGCAGCCATACCGGAGGGTACAATGAGCAGTTCTTC
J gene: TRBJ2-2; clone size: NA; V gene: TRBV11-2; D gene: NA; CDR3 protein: CASSPRKRQGGLFF; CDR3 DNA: TGTGCCAGCAGCCCACGGAAGCGACAGGGAGGGCTGTTTTTT
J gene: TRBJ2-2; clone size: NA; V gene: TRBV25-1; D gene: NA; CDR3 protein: CASSVEGTGELFF; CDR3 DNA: TGTGCCAGCAGTGTGGAGGGCACCGGGGAGCTGTTTTTT